This T cell receptor beta chain came from a study of CD8+ T cells in alopecia areata. Study conclusions and caveats: In scalp, tofacitinib significantly decreased clonality and expanded CD8+ clones among the top 100.

The treatment is: oral pan-JAK inhibitor, 5-10 mg twice daily. It was from alopecia areata patients that lesional scalp punch biopsies and peripheral blood were collected. On this clone: Its antigen is as yet unknown.

The CDR3 totals 13 residues. Trimming removed 5 bases from V and 1 base from J, with 8 bases in between. Per the germline V gene, CDR1 is MDHEN and CDR2 is SYDVKM. Reverse transcription of extracted RNA yielded cDNA, which provided the sequencing template. Method: immunoSEQ multiplex PCR; TCRdb's copy keeps in-frame clones and lacks some. The table lists around 180,000 clones, about 65% of them singletons. This chain joins TRBV28 and TRBJ1-2, with a possible D match to TRBD1 (5 bases). Source: CD4+ T cells sorted from blood, taken between weeks 47 and 50, from a patient treated with tofacitinib. The receptor's source is a human donor with alopecia areata. CDR3 coding DNA: TGTGCCAGCAGTGGGACTGTTAACTATGGCTACACCTTC. This codes for CASSGTVNYGYTF.